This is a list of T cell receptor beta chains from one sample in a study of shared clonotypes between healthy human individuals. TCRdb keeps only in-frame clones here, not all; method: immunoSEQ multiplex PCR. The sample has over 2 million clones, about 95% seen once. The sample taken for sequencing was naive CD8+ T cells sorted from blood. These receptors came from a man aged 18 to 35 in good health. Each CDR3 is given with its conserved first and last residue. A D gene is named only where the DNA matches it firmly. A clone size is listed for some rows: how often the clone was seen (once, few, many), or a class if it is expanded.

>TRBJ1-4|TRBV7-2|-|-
TGTGCCAGCAGTCAGGGTGCGGAAAAACTGTTTTTT
CASSQGAEKLFF
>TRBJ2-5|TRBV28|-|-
TGTGCCAGCACCCTAGGGACAACGGAGGAGACCCAGTACTTC
CASTLGTTEETQYF
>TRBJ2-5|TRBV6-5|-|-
TGTGCCAGCAGTTACTCGTTAAGGCTCCAAGAGACCCAGTACTTC
CASSYSLRLQETQYF
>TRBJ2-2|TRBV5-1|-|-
TGCGCCAGCAGCTCCTTCCTGAACACCGGGGAGCTGTTTTTT
CASSSFLNTGELFF
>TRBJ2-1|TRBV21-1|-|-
TGTGCCAGCAGCAAACGGGTTTCTGGGACTAGCGGGAGAGGATGGTCGGGCAATGAGCAGTTCTTC
CASSKRVSGTSGRGWSGNEQFF
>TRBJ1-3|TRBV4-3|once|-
TGCGCCAGCAGCCAAACTCGGTTCTCTGGAAACACCATATATTTT
CASSQTRFSGNTIYF
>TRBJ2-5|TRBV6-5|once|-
TGTGCCAGCAGTTTCGGGTGGGGGCTTGGTGAGACCCAGTACTTC
CASSFGWGLGETQYF
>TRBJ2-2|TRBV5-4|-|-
TGTGCCAGCAGCTTTAGGGCCGGGGAGCTGTTTTTT
CASSFRAGELFF
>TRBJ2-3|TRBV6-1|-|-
TGTGCCAGCAGTGTACGTGGGTTCACCACAGATACGCAGTATTTT
CASSVRGFTTDTQYF
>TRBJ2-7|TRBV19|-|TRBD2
TGTGCCAGTAGTTCGCTAGCGGGAGAGGGATACGAGCAGTACTTC
CASSSLAGEGYEQYF
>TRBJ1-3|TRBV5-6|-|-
TGTGCCAGCAGCGTATCTGGGTTCGGAAACACCATATATTTT
CASSVSGFGNTIYF
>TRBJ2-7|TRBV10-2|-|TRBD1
TGCGCCACCCTTTCTCCGGGACAGATTTACGAGCAGTACTTC
CATLSPGQIYEQYF
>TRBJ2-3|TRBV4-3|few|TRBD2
TGCGCCAGCAGCCAATGGAGGGAGGGGATAGTAGCCCACACAGATACGCAGTATTTT
CASSQWREGIVAHTDTQYF
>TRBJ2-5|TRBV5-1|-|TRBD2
TGCGCCAGCAGCCCCTACGGAGCGGGAGGCGAAGAGACCCAGTACTTC
CASSPYGAGGEETQYF
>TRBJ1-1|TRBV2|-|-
TGTGCCAGCAGCCCCGGGGAGGGTCTCGGGGCTTTCTTT
CASSPGEGLGAFF
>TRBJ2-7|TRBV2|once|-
TGTGCCAGCAGACTCCGGGACATGTCCTACGAGCAGTACTTC
CASRLRDMSYEQYF
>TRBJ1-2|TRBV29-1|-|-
TGCAGCGTTGTGGAGGGTGGCGGCTACACCTTC
CSVVEGGGYTF
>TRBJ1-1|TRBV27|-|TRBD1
TGTGCCAGCAGGATGGGACAGGGGGTGAACACTGAAGCTTTCTTT
CASRMGQGVNTEAFF
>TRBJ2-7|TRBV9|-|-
TGTGCCAGCAGCGTAGGGATAGCAACCTACGAGCAGTACTTC
CASSVGIATYEQYF
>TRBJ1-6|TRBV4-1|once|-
TGCGCCAGCAGCCAAGCCCAGTTTGGCGGTGGGGACTTTAGAAATTCACCCCTCCACTTT
CASSQAQFGGGDFRNSPLHF
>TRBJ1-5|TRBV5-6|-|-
TGTGCCAGCAGCTTGGGGGGAGGTAGCAATCAGCCCCAGCATTTT
CASSLGGGSNQPQHF
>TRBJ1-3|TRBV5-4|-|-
TGTGCCAGCAGCTTGGACAGCGTGGGAAACACCATATATTTT
CASSLDSVGNTIYF
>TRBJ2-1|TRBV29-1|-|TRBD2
TGCAGCAATAGCGGGGGAACCGATGAGCAGTTCTTC
CSNSGGTDEQFF
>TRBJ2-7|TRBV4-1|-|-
TGCGCCAGCAGCCAAGATCTCGGGGGGCCTGACTACGAGCAGTACTTC
CASSQDLGGPDYEQYF
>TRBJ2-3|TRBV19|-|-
TGTGCCAGTAGCCGGGTAGGGAGCACAGATACGCAGTATTTT
CASSRVGSTDTQYF
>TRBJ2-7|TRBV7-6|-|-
TGTGCCAGCAGCGATCCCGGGACCTCCTACGAGCAGTACTTC
CASSDPGTSYEQYF
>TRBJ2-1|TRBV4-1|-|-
TGCGCCAGCAGCCAGGTGGACGGGAGCTCCTACAATGAGCAGTTCTTC
CASSQVDGSSYNEQFF
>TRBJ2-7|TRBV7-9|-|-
TGTGCCAGCAGCTTAGGGGACGGACTAATTTTCTACGAGCAGTACTTC
CASSLGDGLIFYEQYF
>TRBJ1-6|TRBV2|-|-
TGTGCCAGCAGTGATGGCACCTCCTATAATTCACCCCTCCACTTT
CASSDGTSYNSPLHF